The clone carrying this T cell receptor (beta chain) turned up a few times. The antigen is undetermined. CDR3 size: 15 residues. CDR1 and CDR2 from the germline V gene are SGHTA and FQGNSA. The V end was cut by 1 base, the J end by 6 bases, with 10 bases between. TCRdb passed the reads through MiXCR, listing each CDR3 protein once. The sample carries over 250,000 distinct CDR3 sequences, about a quarter recorded once. This sample was taken from a study of T cell repertoires in cytomegalovirus infection. As for the study in general: Public TCR beta signatures marked donors with CMV infection and the matching HLA.

General study results and limits: In two of eight donors, the top clonotype was HLA-C-restricted CMV-specific.

The source is a human donor in good health (CMV status not recorded). Some clones in this sample may be carry-over from other donors' samples. The source material was PBMCs. V usage is TRBV7-2 and J usage is TRBJ1-6; D is ambiguous. This chain's CDR3 is CASSLVDPVNSPLHF. CDR3 coding DNA: TGTGCCAGCAGCTTAGTGGACCCCGTTAATTCACCCCTCCACTTT.